This T cell receptor (beta chain) is drawn from a study of post-analysis software for immune sequencing data. Prepared TCR beta cDNA libraries contained unique molecular identifiers. TCRdb analysed the PCR reads with MiXCR anew, one entry per CDR3 protein. The sample lists approximately 660,000 distinct CDR3 sequences, approximately 59% seen once, with around 11% in the top ten. In this sample, this clonotype turned up a few times. This TCR came from a girl aged 2-9 years with multiple sclerosis. What was sequenced was blood.

The CDR3 here is CASSLEWRGQETQYF. Here the CDR3 DNA reads TGTGCCAGCAGCTTAGAATGGAGGGGCCAAGAGACCCAGTACTTC. The chain joins TRBV11-2 to TRBJ2-5; a possible D gene is TRBD2 (6 bases). The germline gives CDR1 SGHAT, CDR2 FQNNGV. This CDR3 has 15 amino acids. The ends were cut back, 0 bases at V and 1 base at J, with 9 bases in the middle.